The 9 T cell receptor beta chains in this list originate from one sample, sequenced in a study of T-cell memory formation after mild COVID-19. TCRdb recomputed calls from the 5' RACE reads with MiXCR, one row per CDR3 protein. The sample has almost 550,000 distinct CDR3 sequences; about a fifth are singletons. The material sequenced was PBMCs or a T cell subset sorted from them (not recorded which). The receptor set was obtained from an adult woman who had mild COVID-19 (a few samples of this study predate the infection). Cell type and time point are not known.

This rearrangement joins TRBV7-2 to TRBJ1-1, with 9 positions matching TRBD1. Trimming removed 4 bases from V and 0 bases from J; junction bases left unmatched: 12. Germline loops: CDR1 SGHTA, CDR2 FQGNSA. This CDR3 region has 18 residues. CDR3 sequence (DNA): TGTGCCAGCAGCTCCCACCGTCCCGGGACAGGGTTGAACACTGAAGCTTTCTTT. Its translation: CASSSHRPGTGLNTEAFF.

The sample holds many counts of this clonotype. The chain combines TRBV7-2 with TRBJ2-5; 7 bases line up with TRBD1. Trimming took 8 bases from V and 5 from J; bases not matched to a gene: 11. Germline V gene lookup returns CDR1 SGHTA and CDR2 FQGNSA. This CDR3 region has 14 residues. The CDR3 region has the DNA TGTGCCAGCTTACCACAGGGGATCCGGGAGACCCAGTACTTC. Translated: CASLPQGIRETQYF.

The chain is built from TRBV7-2 and TRBJ2-1, with D perhaps being TRBD1 or TRBD2 (5 bases each). Germline values: CDR1 SGHTA, CDR2 FQGNSA. Trimming cost V 6 bases and J 10 bases, with 25 bases left between them. The CDR3 runs to 16 residues. CDR3 DNA sequence: TGTGCCAGCAGAGCCCCCGGGACCGCCGGATCGCAAGAGCAGTTCTTC. Residues: CASRAPGTAGSQEQFF.

This clonotype was observed a handful of times. The V and J genes are TRBV6-5 and TRBJ1-5; TRBD1 matches at 9 bases. The CDR3 has 16 residues. In germline, CDR1 is MNHEY, CDR2 SVGAGI. Trimming took 5 bases from V and 0 from J; bases not matched to a gene: 5. The CDR3 sequence is CASSQTGGPSNQPQHF. CDR3 DNA: TGTGCCAGCAGTCAAACAGGGGGCCCTAGCAATCAGCCCCAGCATTTT.

This clonotype was counted only a few times. The chain recombines TRBV7-2 with TRBJ2-1; D not certain. The CDR3 has 17 amino acids. The V and J ends lost 2 bases and 0 bases respectively, with 14 bases between them. The germline V gene has CDR1 SGHTA and CDR2 FQGNSA. The CDR3 spells CASSLPVEAGSYNEQFF. The CDR3, as DNA: TGTGCCAGCAGCTTACCGGTAGAGGCCGGCTCCTACAATGAGCAGTTCTTC.

This clonotype has only one observation. V usage is TRBV7-6 and J usage is TRBJ2-5; D remains ambiguous. This CDR3 contains 13 residues. Deletions cut 5 bases from V and 5 bases from J, with 12 bases between. Per germline, CDR1 SGHVS and CDR2 FNYEAQ. In DNA form, the CDR3 reads TGTGCCAGCAGCGCGGACCCCCGGGAGACCCAGTACTTC. Translation gives CASSADPRETQYF.

The chain joins TRBV6-1 to TRBJ2-3; D is uncertain. The germline V and J ends were trimmed by 4 bases and 2 bases, with 16 bases remaining between them. CDR3 length: 16 amino acids. The germline CDR1 and CDR2 sequences are MNHNS and SASEGT. The chain's CDR3 is CASSGLRAEITDTQYF. CDR3 bases: TGTGCCAGCAGTGGTCTAAGGGCGGAAATCACAGATACGCAGTATTTT.

The gene calls are TRBV30 and TRBJ1-2; D gene ambiguous. Germline CDR1 reads GTSNPN; CDR2 reads SVGIG (reference sequence). Trimming pared 2 bases from V and 3 bases from J, leaving 10 bases between. The CDR3 runs to 13 residues. This CDR3 reads CAWSHPWDYGYTF. The CDR3 bases are TGTGCCTGGAGTCACCCCTGGGACTATGGCTACACCTTC.

The table lists this clonotype with a few counts. The rearrangement links TRBV7-2 to TRBJ2-7, with 8 positions matching TRBD2. Germline V gene data show CDR1 as SGHTA and CDR2 as FQGNSA. With V trimmed by 3 bases and J by 4 bases, 8 bases remained unmatched. The CDR3 has 15 amino acids. Written as DNA, the CDR3 is TGTGCCAGCAGCTTCGGGGCCTCGGGGGGGTACGAGCAGTACTTC. This codes for CASSFGASGGYEQYF.